This is a list of T cell receptor beta chains from one sample in a study of blood T cell repertoires in COVID-19. TCRdb keeps only in-frame clones here, not all; method: immunoSEQ multiplex PCR. The table has approximately 32,000 clones, around nine tenths seen once. Sample: peripheral blood. The origin of the receptors is a man in his 60s with active COVID-19. CDR3s include the opening cysteine and the closing phenylalanine or tryptophan. A D gene is named only where the DNA matches it firmly. Some rows have no size entry. The others give once, few or many, or a class for an expanded clone.

abundance	d_gene	v_gene	j_gene	CDR3aa	CDR3nt
medium-sized	-	TRBV3-1/TRBV3-2	TRBJ1-1	CASSQDSQGFTEAFF	TGTGCCAGCAGCCAAGATAGCCAGGGCTTCACTGAAGCTTTCTTT
-	TRBD1	TRBV7-2	TRBJ2-4	CASIKYRDRVITDIQYF	TGTGCCAGCATCAAATACCGGGACAGGGTAATTACGGACATTCAGTACTTC
-	TRBD1	TRBV19	TRBJ2-5	CASSGLRTGGQETQYF	TGTGCCAGTAGTGGCCTAAGGACAGGGGGGCAAGAGACCCAGTACTTC
-	-	TRBV7-2	TRBJ2-3	CASSLGLASDTQYF	TGTGCCAGCAGCTTAGGCCTAGCATCAGATACGCAGTATTTT
once	-	TRBV2	TRBJ1-2	CASSGLYGANYGYTF	TGTGCCAGCAGTGGCCTTTACGGGGCTAACTATGGCTACACCTTC
-	-	TRBV12-5	TRBJ1-4	CASGLVPGKLFF	TGTGCTAGTGGTTTGGTTCCCGGAAAACTGTTTTTT
-	TRBD2	TRBV29-1	TRBJ2-3	CSVRGLAGDTRYF	TGCAGCGTCCGCGGACTAGCGGGAGATACGCGGTATTTT
-	-	TRBV4-3	TRBJ2-3	CASSQASTSDTQYF	TGCGCCAGCAGCCAAGCCTCGACTTCAGATACGCAGTATTTT
-	-	TRBV29-1	TRBJ2-7	CSVGQVTYEQYF	TGCAGCGTTGGGCAGGTTACCTACGAGCAGTACTTC
-	-	TRBV7-9	TRBJ1-6	CASSPGDRDNSPLHF	TGTGCCAGCAGCCCAGGAGACAGAGATAATTCACCCCTCCACTTT
-	-	TRBV29-1	TRBJ1-2	CSVTTGRRGYTF	TGCAGCGTAACAACAGGGCGCCGTGGCTACACCTTC
-	TRBD1	TRBV5-1	TRBJ1-2	CASSGQGAPNYGYTF	TGCGCCAGCAGTGGGCAGGGGGCGCCTAACTATGGCTACACCTTC
-	-	TRBV7-2	TRBJ2-5	CASSLLSSETQYF	TGTGCCAGCAGCTTACTTTCGTCGGAGACCCAGTACTTC
-	-	TRBV27	TRBJ2-3	CASSFRSGTQYF	TGTGCCAGCAGTTTCCGCAGCGGTACGCAGTATTTT
-	-	TRBV3-1/TRBV3-2	TRBJ1-1	CASSQERRGEAFF	TGTGCCAGCAGCCAAGAAAGGAGGGGTGAAGCTTTCTTT
-	TRBD1	TRBV29-1	TRBJ2-5	CSVPMTGTQETQYF	TGCAGCGTTCCGATGACAGGGACCCAAGAGACCCAGTACTTC
-	-	TRBV6-5	TRBJ2-7	CASSAGIGQTYEQYF	TGTGCCAGCAGCGCCGGGATTGGACAGACTTACGAGCAGTACTTC
-	-	TRBV4-2	TRBJ1-1	CASSQEAGNTEAFF	TGTGCCAGCAGCCAAGAGGCAGGGAACACTGAAGCTTTCTTT
-	-	TRBV5-8	TRBJ2-5	CASSQAGGPQETQYF	TGTGCCAGCAGCCAAGCAGGAGGACCCCAAGAGACCCAGTACTTC
medium-sized	-	TRBV7-9	TRBJ2-7	CASSLGVSSYEQYF	TGTGCCAGCAGCCTCGGGGTCAGCTCCTACGAGCAGTACTTC
once	TRBD2	TRBV9	TRBJ2-6	CASSVPTRGERSGANVLTF	TGTGCCAGCAGCGTACCTACTCGGGGGGAACGATCTGGGGCCAACGTCCTGACTTTC
few	-	TRBV4-3	TRBJ2-7	CASSPNQGFYEQYF	TGCGCCAGCAGCCCGAACCAGGGGTTTTACGAGCAGTACTTC
-	-	TRBV30	TRBJ2-5	CAWSVGGETQYF	TGTGCCTGGAGTGTAGGCGGGGAGACCCAGTACTTC
-	-	TRBV25-1	TRBJ1-2	CASSDLNYGYTF	TGTGCCAGCAGTGATTTAAACTATGGCTACACCTTC